This T cell receptor beta chain was captured in a study of response to subunit inactivated influenza vaccine. Study observations and caveats: Researchers suggested that each seasonal influenza vaccination recruits few new T cells.

TCRdb analysed the RT-PCR reads with MiXCR anew, one entry per CDR3 protein. Among 150,000 to 200,000 distinct CDR3 sequences listed, approximately 12% were seen once. This clonotype appeared a few times. Its antigen is not identified. The CDR3 has 15 amino acids. With V trimmed by 5 bases and J by 3 bases, 8 bases remained unmatched. Germline assignment: CDR1 MDHEN and CDR2 SYDVKM. These data also featured in a second study, about T cells expressing NK-cell markers. From that study: As the method of synthesis, 5'RACE template switching with UMIs yielded TCR beta cDNA. Most of the eight sequenced donors were HCMV-seropositive; one was seronegative.

The rearrangement joins TRBV28 to TRBJ2-5, with 8 nucleotides matching TRBD2. The receptor was isolated from a man aged 50 to 60 who received an inactivated influenza vaccine. The sequencing here drew on CD8+ T cells sorted from PBMCs, taken 11 to 12 days after vaccination. CDR3 coding DNA: TGTGCCAGCAGTCTCCGACTAGCGATAAAAGAGACCCAGTACTTC. The encoded protein is CASSLRLAIKETQYF.